What follows are 31 T cell receptor beta chains derived from one specimen sequenced in a study of blood T cell repertoires in COVID-19 (dated by TCRdb to 2020 to 2021). Library preparation employed the immunoSEQ multiplex PCR assay. TCRdb mirrors the immuneACCESS table, restricted to in-frame sequences. Some clones are absent from its copies; in checked studies, under half trace to an unresolved V gene, and the reason for the others is unknown. Present in this sample are about 86,000 clones, 65% to 85% of which were seen just once. Jointly, the top ten make up more than 25% of the sample. The material sequenced was peripheral blood. Every receptor here comes from a woman aged 80 or over with active or convalescent COVID-19.

This sequence joins TRBV6-6 and TRBJ1-6; TRBD1 aligns across 8 bases. This CDR3 is built from 16 residues. Trimming took 6 bases from V and 6 from J; bases not matched to a gene: 10. Germline CDR1 reads MNHNY; CDR2 reads SVGAGI (reference sequence). The CDR3 protein is CASSREDRGGNSPLHF. DNA for the CDR3: TGTGCCAGCAGCCGAGAAGACAGGGGAGGTAATTCACCCCTCCACTTT.

The V gene is TRBV10-3, the J gene TRBJ1-6, with D possibly matching TRBD1 (5 bases). Germline-derived CDR1 and CDR2 are ENHRY and SYGVKD. The germline V and J ends were trimmed by 2 bases and 7 bases, with 9 bases remaining between them. This CDR3 spans 14 amino acids. The CDR3 DNA reads as TGTGCCATCAGTGAGGGACGGACAAATTCACCCCTCCACTTT. Translating it yields CAISEGRTNSPLHF.

V gene TRBV28 combines with J gene TRBJ2-7; no reliable D call. Looked up from germline, CDR1 is MDHEN and CDR2 is SYDVKM. Trimming shortened V by 5 bases and J by 2 bases, and 7 bases separated the two germline ends. The CDR3 runs to 12 residues. DNA for the CDR3: TGTGCCAGCAGTGTTACAGCCTACGAGCAGTACTTC. It is translated as CASSVTAYEQYF.

The CDR3 coding sequence is TGTGCCAGCAGCTTAGCCTCGGCCGCGGTCGGAAACACCATATATTTT. This translates into CASSLASAAVGNTIYF. The chain couples TRBV7-2 to TRBJ1-3; D gene unclear. Germline V CDR1 and CDR2: SGHTA, FQGNSA. The CDR3 totals 16 residues. The ends were cut back, 0 bases at V and 4 bases at J, with 13 bases in the middle.

The rearrangement joins TRBV9 to TRBJ1-2; TRBD1 is a possible D gene (6 bases). The CDR3 sequence is 13 residues long. Per the germline V gene, CDR1 is SGDLS and CDR2 is YYNGEE. Trimming removed 0 bases at V and 4 bases at J, with 7 bases between. CDR3 protein: CASSVEDSYGYTF. In nucleotides, the CDR3 is TGTGCCAGCAGCGTAGAGGACAGCTATGGCTACACCTTC.

The chain combines TRBV19 with TRBJ1-5, with D perhaps TRBD1 (6 bases). This CDR3 comprises 15 residues. Germline CDR1 is LNHDA and CDR2 is SQIVND (reference sequence). Deletions cut 7 bases from V and 3 bases from J, with 16 bases between. CDR3 coding DNA: TGTGCCAGTACACCTCTAACAGGGCCCAATCAGCCCCAGCATTTT. Its protein product is CASTPLTGPNQPQHF.

This chain connects TRBV6-4 to TRBJ2-3, with TRBD2 matching 11 bases. CDR3 length: 14 residues. V dropped 6 bases and J dropped 5; count of bases not matched to a gene: 4. Germline CDR1 MRHNA, CDR2 SNTAGT. CDR3 protein: CASRPLAGGDTQYF. DNA for the CDR3: TGTGCCAGCAGGCCCCTAGCGGGAGGAGATACGCAGTATTTT.

CDR3 protein: CASSSRTAGPTGELFF. In DNA form, the CDR3 reads TGCGCCAGCAGCTCCAGGACAGCAGGGCCGACCGGGGAGCTGTTTTTT. The V and J genes are TRBV5-1 and TRBJ2-2; the D gene is possibly TRBD1 (6 bases). Germline CDR1 is SGHRS and CDR2 is YFSETQ. V shed 3 bases and J shed 5 bases, with 17 bases lying between them. The CDR3 is 16 amino acids.

The chain has TRBV30 and TRBJ1-2; TRBD1 matches at 12 bases. Germline CDR1 is GTSNPN and CDR2 is SVGIG (reference sequence). The CDR3 sequence is 16 residues long. J lost 8 bases, V lost 0 bases, and 10 bases had no gene match. The CDR3 sequence: CAWSVIGTGGAKGYTF. As DNA, the CDR3 is TGTGCCTGGAGTGTAATAGGGACAGGGGGCGCGAAGGGCTACACCTTC.

This chain joins TRBV4-3 and TRBJ2-1, with TRBD1 identical over 7 bases. Per the germline V gene, CDR1 is LGHNA and CDR2 is YSLEER. V shed 1 base, J shed 1 base, and the junction held 4 bases outside the gene matches. This CDR3 is built from 16 residues. CDR3 in DNA: TGCGCCAGCAGCCAAGTGTCAGGGGGTTCCTACAATGAGCAGTTCTTC. The encoded protein is CASSQVSGGSYNEQFF.

The chain has TRBV5-5 and TRBJ1-2; weak D call: TRBD1 (5 bases). The CDR3 spans 15 residues. Germline CDR1 reads SGHKS; CDR2 reads YYEKEE (reference sequence). The germline V and J ends were trimmed by 0 bases and 0 bases, with 9 bases remaining between them. The CDR3 sequence is CASSLGAGTNYGYTF. The CDR3 coding sequence is TGTGCCAGCAGCTTGGGGGCAGGGACTAACTATGGCTACACCTTC.

The V gene is TRBV30, the J gene TRBJ2-1; tentatively, D is TRBD1 (6 bases). V lost 1 base, J lost 12 bases, and 13 bases lay in between. The germline CDR1 and CDR2 sequences are GTSNPN and SVGIG (reference sequence). The CDR3 has 12 amino acids. The CDR3 nucleotides are TGTGCCTGGAGTGACACTTTACAGGGGCAGTTCTTC. As protein: CAWSDTLQGQFF.

The chain recombines TRBV5-1 with TRBJ1-4; TRBD1 aligns across 9 bases. V shed 4 bases, J shed 8 bases, and the junction held 9 bases outside the gene matches. The CDR3 has 15 amino acids. Germline CDR1 reads SGHRS; CDR2 reads YFSETQ. CDR3 loop: CASSPAGTGMEKLFF. For the CDR3, the DNA is TGCGCCAGCAGCCCTGCTGGGACAGGGATGGAAAAACTGTTTTTT.

The V gene is TRBV7-9, the J gene TRBJ2-3; tentatively, D is TRBD2 (7 bases). This CDR3 spans 17 amino acids. From germline, CDR1 is SEHNR and CDR2 FQNEAQ (reference sequence). Trimming took off 0 bases at V and 0 bases at J, with 13 bases between the two ends. The CDR3 reads CASSLAPRGGSTDTQYF. The CDR3 DNA is TGTGCCAGCAGCTTAGCTCCGAGGGGGGGAAGCACAGATACGCAGTATTTT.

The V and J genes are TRBV7-3 and TRBJ2-3; perhaps TRBD1 as D (6 bases). Trimming removed 5 bases at V and 1 base at J, with 10 bases between. This CDR3 has 14 residues. Germline V lookup: CDR1 SGHTA, CDR2 FQGTGA. The CDR3 spells CASSEGHRTDTQYF. DNA of the CDR3: TGTGCCAGCAGCGAGGGACACCGCACAGATACGCAGTATTTT.

V usage is TRBV19 and J usage is TRBJ2-2; D might be TRBD1 (5 bases). The V end was cut by 5 bases, the J end by 5 bases, with 18 bases between. Germline CDR1 LNHDA, CDR2 SQIVND (reference sequence). This CDR3 comprises 16 residues. The CDR3 DNA reads as TGTGCCAGTAGTCCCCTTGGGCAGGGAAGTACCGGGGAGCTGTTTTTT. The encoded protein is CASSPLGQGSTGELFF.

This chain connects TRBV4-3 to TRBJ2-2; no clear D. This CDR3 region has 16 residues. V gave up 2 bases and J gave up 0 bases, with 10 bases separating them. Germline V gene lookup returns CDR1 LGHNA and CDR2 YSLEER. The CDR3 region has the DNA TGCGCCAGCAGCCAACCCTTGACATCGAACACCGGGGAGCTGTTTTTT. Encoded protein: CASSQPLTSNTGELFF.

The table lists this clone with a few counts. V and J are TRBV5-1 and TRBJ2-7, with 10 nucleotides matching TRBD2. Germline V gene data show CDR1 as SGHRS and CDR2 as YFSETQ. V lost 0 bases to trimming and J lost 1 base; unmatched junction nucleotides: 4. The CDR3 is made up of 16 amino acids. The CDR3 DNA is TGCGCCAGCAGCTTGGACCGGACTAGCGGTTCCTACGAGCAGTACTTC. Protein: CASSLDRTSGSYEQYF. The full variable domain, its missing parts supplied by reference TRBV5-1 and TRBJ2-7, is KAGVTQTPRYLIKTRGQQVTLSCSPISGHRSVSWYQQTPGQGLQFLFEYFSETQRNKGNFPGRFSGRQFSNSRSEMNVSTLELGDSALYLCASSLDRTSGSYEQYFGPGTRLTVT.

This clone was detected only once. The genes are TRBV7-9 and TRBJ2-1; TRBD2 agrees at 11 bases. The CDR3 has 17 amino acids. Germline trimming cut 1 base from V and 7 bases from J; bases unmatched to any gene: 9. The germline V gene has CDR1 SEHNR and CDR2 FQNEAQ (reference sequence). The DNA for the CDR3 is TGTGCCAGCAGCTTAGAAAGACTAGCGGGACATAGGAATGAGCAGTTCTTC. Amino acids: CASSLERLAGHRNEQFF.

V is TRBV7-2 and J is TRBJ2-7; 7 positions agree with TRBD2. Germline CDR1 SGHTA, CDR2 FQGNSA. This CDR3 region has 14 residues. V trimming: 5 bases; J trimming: 7 bases; junction bases outside the gene matches: 11. The DNA of the CDR3 is TGTGCCAGCAGCGAGAAGGGACTACCCTGGGAGCAGTACTTC. This translates into CASSEKGLPWEQYF.

This chain uses TRBV5-5 with TRBJ2-7, with unresolved D. CDR1 SGHKS and CDR2 YYEKEE come from the germline V gene (reference sequence). CDR3 length equals 12 residues. Trimming removed 3 bases at V and 2 bases at J, with 6 bases between. The CDR3 DNA follows: TGTGCCAGCAGCTCTTTAACCTACGAGCAGTACTTC. Protein: CASSSLTYEQYF.

V gene TRBV7-2 combines with J gene TRBJ2-3, with 7 bases fitting TRBD1. Germline V gives CDR1 SGHTA, CDR2 FQGNSA. The CDR3 spans 14 residues. V lost 5 bases to trimming and J lost 2 bases; unmatched junction nucleotides: 4. The CDR3 bases are TGTGCCAGCAGCAGACAGGGCTACACAGATACGCAGTATTTT. It translates to CASSRQGYTDTQYF.

A few counts support this clone. The chain joins TRBV7-9 to TRBJ1-5, with D tentatively TRBD1 (6 bases). The CDR3 length is 15 residues. Germline V gene sequence: CDR1 SEHNR, CDR2 FQNEAQ (reference sequence). V was trimmed by 1 base and J by 5 bases, leaving 12 bases between them. The CDR3 region is CASSLGQVLDQPQHF. The CDR3 coding sequence is TGTGCCAGCAGCTTAGGACAGGTACTAGATCAGCCCCAGCATTTT.

This chain links TRBV18 with TRBJ2-7, with D possibly being TRBD1 (6 bases). The V and J ends lost 0 bases and 4 bases respectively, with 7 bases between them. The CDR3 length is 13 residues. CDR1 is KGHSH and CDR2 is LQKENI in the germline V gene. CDR3 nucleotides: TGTGCCAGCTCACCACCGGACAGTTACGAGCAGTACTTC. It encodes CASSPPDSYEQYF.

This clone was observed once. The genes are TRBV6-2 or TRBV6-3 and TRBJ2-7; D is unresolved. Germline V gene data show CDR1 as MNHEY and CDR2 as SVGEGT. This CDR3 has 13 residues. The V gene lost 2 bases and the J gene lost 3 bases, with 8 bases spanning the gap. The DNA for the CDR3 is TGTGCCAGCAGTTACGAGGCATACTACGAGCAGTACTTC. Its protein product is CASSYEAYYEQYF.

This chain connects TRBV19 to TRBJ1-1; D ambiguous. The germline CDR1 and CDR2 sequences are LNHDA and SQIVND (reference sequence). V was pared by 1 base and J by 11 bases, with 11 bases between. This CDR3 contains 12 residues. DNA for the CDR3: TGTGCCAGTAGTATAGTGGGCGATAGGGCTTTCTTT. Translating gives CASSIVGDRAFF.

The table lists this clone with a few counts. The J gene is TRBJ2-2, the V gene TRBV7-3; D is uncertain. Trimming shortened V by 3 bases and J by 1 base, and 6 bases separated the two germline ends. The germline V gene has CDR1 SGHTA and CDR2 FQGTGA. CDR3 length: 14 residues. Here the CDR3 DNA reads TGTGCCAGCAGCTTGGCCCGGAACACCGGGGAGCTGTTTTTT. Translating it yields CASSLARNTGELFF.

This clone has just one count. The rearrangement links TRBV6-5 to TRBJ2-1; D call uncertain. Germline V lookup: CDR1 MNHEY, CDR2 SVGAGI. The CDR3 is 15 residues long. V gave up 0 bases and J gave up 6 bases, with 12 bases separating them. The CDR3 is CASSYSNPGRNEQFF. For the CDR3, the DNA is TGTGCCAGCAGTTACTCGAATCCAGGTCGCAATGAGCAGTTCTTC.

The V and J genes are TRBV19 and TRBJ1-2, with TRBD1 matching over 8 bases. Looked up from germline, CDR1 is LNHDA and CDR2 is SQIVND (reference sequence). CDR3 length: 16 residues. Trimming removed 4 bases from V and 0 bases from J; junction bases left unmatched: 7. CDR3 amino acids: CASSTDRVVANYGYTF. The CDR3 DNA follows: TGTGCCAGTAGTACGGACAGGGTGGTTGCTAACTATGGCTACACCTTC.

The V gene is TRBV6-5, the J gene TRBJ1-2; D may be TRBD1 (6 bases). This CDR3 region has 16 residues. Per the germline V gene, CDR1 is MNHEY and CDR2 is SVGAGI. The V end was cut by 0 bases, the J end by 4 bases, with 15 bases between. The CDR3 spells CASSYSTVGGGYGYTF. CDR3 DNA sequence: TGTGCCAGCAGTTACTCGACGGTAGGGGGTGGCTATGGCTACACCTTC.

In its sample, this clone was seen a few times. The rearrangement joins TRBV6-2 or TRBV6-3 to TRBJ1-2; D remains unclear. V lost 3 bases and J 3 bases, leaving 5 bases between the germline ends. Per the germline V gene, CDR1 is MNHEY and CDR2 is SVGEGT. The CDR3 is 12 amino acids. CDR3 DNA: TGTGCCAGCAGTTATTCTGACTATGGCTACACCTTC. Encoded protein: CASSYSDYGYTF.